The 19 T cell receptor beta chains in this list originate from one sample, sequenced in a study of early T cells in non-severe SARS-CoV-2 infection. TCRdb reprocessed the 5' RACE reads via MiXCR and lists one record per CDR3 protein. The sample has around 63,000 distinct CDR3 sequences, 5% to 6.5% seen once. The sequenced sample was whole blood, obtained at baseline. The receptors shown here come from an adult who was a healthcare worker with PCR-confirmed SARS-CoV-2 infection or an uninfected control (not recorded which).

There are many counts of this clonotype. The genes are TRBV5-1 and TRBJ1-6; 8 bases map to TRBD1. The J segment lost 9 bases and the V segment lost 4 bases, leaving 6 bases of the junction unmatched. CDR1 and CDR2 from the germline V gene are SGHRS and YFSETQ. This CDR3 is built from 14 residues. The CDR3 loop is CASSRTGPLSPLHF. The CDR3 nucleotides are TGCGCCAGCAGCAGGACAGGGCCCCTTTCACCCCTCCACTTT.

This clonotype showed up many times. The CDR3 DNA follows: TGTGCCAGCTCTAGCGGGCCACCCTACGAGCAGTACTTC. Translated, it gives CASSSGPPYEQYF. This rearrangement joins TRBV18 to TRBJ2-7; 7 bases are shared with TRBD2. The CDR3 runs to 13 residues. In germline, CDR1 is KGHSH, CDR2 LQKENI. Trimming cost V 6 bases and J 2 bases; bases outside gene matches: 4.

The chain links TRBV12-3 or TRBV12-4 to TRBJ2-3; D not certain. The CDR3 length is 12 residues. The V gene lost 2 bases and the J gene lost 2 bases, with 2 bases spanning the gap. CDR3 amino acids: CASSLNTDTQYF. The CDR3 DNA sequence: TGTGCCAGCAGTTTAAACACAGATACGCAGTATTTT.

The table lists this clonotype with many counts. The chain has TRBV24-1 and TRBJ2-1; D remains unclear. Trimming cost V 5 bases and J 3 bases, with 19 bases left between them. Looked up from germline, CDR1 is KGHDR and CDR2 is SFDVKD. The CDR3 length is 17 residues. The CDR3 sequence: CATSASDPLVHYNEQFF. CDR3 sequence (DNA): TGTGCCACCAGTGCCTCCGACCCCCTCGTCCACTACAATGAGCAGTTCTTC.

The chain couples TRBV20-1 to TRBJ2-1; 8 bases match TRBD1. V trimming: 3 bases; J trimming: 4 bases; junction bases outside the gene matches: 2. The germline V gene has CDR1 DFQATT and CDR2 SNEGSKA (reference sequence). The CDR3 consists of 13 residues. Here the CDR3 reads CSASWTGYNEQFF. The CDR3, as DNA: TGCAGTGCTAGCTGGACAGGGTACAATGAGCAGTTCTTC.

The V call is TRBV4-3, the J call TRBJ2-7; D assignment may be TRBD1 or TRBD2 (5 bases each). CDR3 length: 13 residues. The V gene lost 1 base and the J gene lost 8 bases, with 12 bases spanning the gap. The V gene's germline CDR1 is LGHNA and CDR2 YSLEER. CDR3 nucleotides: TGCGCCAGCAGCCAAGGGGGGTTGGGGAAGCAGTACTTC. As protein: CASSQGGLGKQYF.

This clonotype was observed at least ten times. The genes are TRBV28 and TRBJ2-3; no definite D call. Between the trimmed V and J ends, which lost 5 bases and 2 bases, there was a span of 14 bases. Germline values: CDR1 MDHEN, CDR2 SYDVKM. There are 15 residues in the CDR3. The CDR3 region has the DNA TGTGCCAGCAGTCGCCCCCAGTGGCTCACAGATACGCAGTATTTT. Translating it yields CASSRPQWLTDTQYF.

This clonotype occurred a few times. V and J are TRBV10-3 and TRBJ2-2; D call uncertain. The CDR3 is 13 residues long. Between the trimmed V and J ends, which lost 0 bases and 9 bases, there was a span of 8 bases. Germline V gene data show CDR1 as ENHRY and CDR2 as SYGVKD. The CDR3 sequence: CAISESDGRELFF. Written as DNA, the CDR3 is TGTGCCATCAGTGAGTCGGACGGACGGGAGCTGTTTTTT.

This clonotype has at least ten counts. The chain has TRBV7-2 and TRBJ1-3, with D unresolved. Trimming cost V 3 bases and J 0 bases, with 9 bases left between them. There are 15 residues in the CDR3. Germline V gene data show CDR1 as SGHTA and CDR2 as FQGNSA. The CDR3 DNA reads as TGTGCCAGCAGCTTGGCAGCGAACTCTGGAAACACCATATATTTT. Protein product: CASSLAANSGNTIYF.

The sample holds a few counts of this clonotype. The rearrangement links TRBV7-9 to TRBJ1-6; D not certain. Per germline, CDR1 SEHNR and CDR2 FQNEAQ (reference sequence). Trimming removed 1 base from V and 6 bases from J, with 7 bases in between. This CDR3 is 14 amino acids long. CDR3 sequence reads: CASSLEGFNSPLHF. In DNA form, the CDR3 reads TGTGCCAGCAGCTTAGAGGGTTTTAATTCACCCCTCCACTTT.

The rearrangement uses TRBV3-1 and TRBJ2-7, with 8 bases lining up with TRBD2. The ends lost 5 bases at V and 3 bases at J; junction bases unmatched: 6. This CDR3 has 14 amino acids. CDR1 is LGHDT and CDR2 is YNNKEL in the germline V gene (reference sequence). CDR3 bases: TGTGCCAGCAGCTTAGGACTAGCACTCTACGAGCAGTACTTC. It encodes CASSLGLALYEQYF.

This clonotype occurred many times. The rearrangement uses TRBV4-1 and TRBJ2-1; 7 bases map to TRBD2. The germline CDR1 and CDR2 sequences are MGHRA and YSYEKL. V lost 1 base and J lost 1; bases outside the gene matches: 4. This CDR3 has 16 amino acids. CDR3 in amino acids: CASSQGLAMSYNEQFF. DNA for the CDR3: TGCGCCAGCAGCCAAGGACTAGCAATGTCCTACAATGAGCAGTTCTTC.

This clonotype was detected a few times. The CDR3 sequence is CSARRGSSNTGELFF. The CDR3, as DNA: TGCAGTGCCCGTAGGGGTTCCTCGAACACCGGGGAGCTGTTTTTT. This chain uses TRBV20-1 with TRBJ2-2; possible D gene TRBD1, 5 bases. V was pared by 6 bases and J by 0 bases, with 14 bases between. CDR1 is DFQATT and CDR2 is SNEGSKA in the germline V gene (reference sequence). CDR3 length: 15 amino acids.

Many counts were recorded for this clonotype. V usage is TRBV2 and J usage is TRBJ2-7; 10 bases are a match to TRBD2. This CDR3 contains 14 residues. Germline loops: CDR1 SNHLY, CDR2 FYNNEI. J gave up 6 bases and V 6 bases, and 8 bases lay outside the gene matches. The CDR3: CASSPGLAPPEQYF. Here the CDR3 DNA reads TGTGCCAGCAGCCCGGGACTAGCGCCCCCCGAGCAGTACTTC.

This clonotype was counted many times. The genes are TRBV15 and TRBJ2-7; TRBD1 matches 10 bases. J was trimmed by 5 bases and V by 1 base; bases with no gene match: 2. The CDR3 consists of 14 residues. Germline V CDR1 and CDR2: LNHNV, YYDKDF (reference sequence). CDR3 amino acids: CATSRVGTGDEQYF. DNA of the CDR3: TGTGCCACCAGCAGAGTAGGGACAGGGGACGAGCAGTACTTC.

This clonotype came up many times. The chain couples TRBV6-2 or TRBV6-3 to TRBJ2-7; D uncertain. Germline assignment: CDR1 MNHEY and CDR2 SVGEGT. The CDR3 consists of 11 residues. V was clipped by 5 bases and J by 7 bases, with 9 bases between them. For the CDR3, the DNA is TGTGCCAGCAGTCCTCCGGGTGAGCAGTACTTC. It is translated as CASSPPGEQYF.

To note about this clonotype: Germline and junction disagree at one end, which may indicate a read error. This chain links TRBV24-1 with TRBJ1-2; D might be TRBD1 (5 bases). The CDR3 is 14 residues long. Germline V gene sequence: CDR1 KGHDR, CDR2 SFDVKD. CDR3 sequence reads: CATSDTTAKYGYTF. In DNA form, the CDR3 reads TGTGCCACCAGTGATACGACAGCTAAATATGGCTACACCTTC.

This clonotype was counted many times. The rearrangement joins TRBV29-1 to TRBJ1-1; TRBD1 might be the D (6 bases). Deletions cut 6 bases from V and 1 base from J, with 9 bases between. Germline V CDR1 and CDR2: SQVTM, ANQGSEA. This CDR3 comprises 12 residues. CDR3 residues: CSVDRKNTEAFF. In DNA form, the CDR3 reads TGCAGCGTGGACAGAAAGAACACTGAAGCTTTCTTT. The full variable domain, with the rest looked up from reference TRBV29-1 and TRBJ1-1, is SAVISQKPSRDICQRGTSLTIQCQVDSQVTMMFWYRQQPGQSLTLIATANQGSEATYESGFVIDKFPISRPNLTFSTLTVSNMSPEDSSIYLCSVDRKNTEAFFGQGTRLTVV.

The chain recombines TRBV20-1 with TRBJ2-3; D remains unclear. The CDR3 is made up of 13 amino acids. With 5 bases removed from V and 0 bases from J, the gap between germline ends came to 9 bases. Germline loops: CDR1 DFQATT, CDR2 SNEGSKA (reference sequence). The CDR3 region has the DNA TGCAGTGCTGGGGAATCTAGCACAGATACGCAGTATTTT. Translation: CSAGESSTDTQYF.